This is a list of T cell receptor beta chains from one sample in a study of shared clonotypes between healthy human individuals. Method: immunoSEQ multiplex PCR; TCRdb's copy keeps in-frame clones and lacks some. This repertoire shows around 1.4 million clones, approximately 98.5% found once; its top ten account for 0.36%. The specimen sequenced was naive CD4+ T cells sorted from blood. Receptors originate from a man younger than 40 in good health. Each CDR3 is given with its conserved first and last residue. The D gene is left open where the match is weak. Clone size is not always given. Where it is, it says once, few, many or a class for expanded clones.

J: TRBJ2-3
size: -
V: TRBV5-1
D: TRBD2
CDR3: CASSLAPASGNTDTQYF
DNA: TGCGCCAGCAGCTTGGCCCCTGCTAGCGGCAACACAGATACGCAGTATTTT

J: TRBJ1-2
size: -
V: TRBV28
D: -
CDR3: CASSAYSKLYGYTF
DNA: TGTGCCAGCAGCGCTTACAGCAAATTGTATGGCTACACCTTC

J: TRBJ2-3
size: -
V: TRBV29-1
D: -
CDR3: CSVGGLFTDTQYF
DNA: TGCAGCGTCGGTGGTCTATTCACAGATACGCAGTATTTT

J: TRBJ2-7
size: -
V: TRBV21-1
D: -
CDR3: CASSKVGAAYEQYF
DNA: TGTGCCAGCAGCAAAGTAGGGGCCGCCTACGAGCAGTACTTC

J: TRBJ2-7
size: -
V: TRBV16
D: -
CDR3: CASSQLRLGEQYF
DNA: TGTGCCAGCAGCCAACTTCGGCTAGGGGAGCAGTACTTC

J: TRBJ2-3
size: once
V: TRBV7-8
D: -
CDR3: CASSSLTPTSTDTQYF
DNA: TGTGCCAGCAGCTCCTTGACACCTACTTCCACAGATACGCAGTATTTT

J: TRBJ2-3
size: -
V: TRBV7-9
D: TRBD2
CDR3: CASSLVRREATDTQYF
DNA: TGTGCCAGCAGCTTAGTAAGGCGGGAGGCCACAGATACGCAGTATTTT

J: TRBJ2-3
size: -
V: TRBV6-4
D: TRBD2
CDR3: CASSEGLTGSTDTQYF
DNA: TGTGCCAGCAGTGAGGGACTAACGGGAAGCACAGATACGCAGTATTTT

J: TRBJ2-5
size: -
V: TRBV4-2
D: TRBD2
CDR3: CASSQLGRGTSGAQETQYF
DNA: TGTGCCAGCAGCCAACTGGGGAGGGGGACTAGCGGGGCACAAGAGACCCAGTACTTC

J: TRBJ1-2
size: -
V: TRBV10-1
D: TRBD1
CDR3: CASSLDRGFGYTF
DNA: TGCGCCAGCAGCTTGGACAGGGGATTTGGCTACACCTTC

J: TRBJ2-1
size: -
V: TRBV7-6
D: TRBD2
CDR3: CASSLLAGRGSYNEQFF
DNA: TGTGCCAGCAGCTTATTAGCGGGAAGAGGGTCCTACAATGAGCAGTTCTTC

J: TRBJ1-5
size: -
V: TRBV29-1
D: -
CDR3: CSVGEGTNQPQHF
DNA: TGCAGCGTTGGAGAGGGTACAAATCAGCCCCAGCATTTT

J: TRBJ2-3
size: -
V: TRBV28
D: TRBD1
CDR3: CASSTGTGGHNF
DNA: TGTGCCAGCAGCACCGGGACAGGGGGCCATAATTTT

J: TRBJ2-7
size: -
V: TRBV7-6
D: TRBD2
CDR3: CASSLGAGGPNEQYF
DNA: TGTGCCAGCAGCTTAGGAGCGGGAGGGCCTAACGAGCAGTACTTC

J: TRBJ2-5
size: -
V: TRBV27
D: -
CDR3: CASSPRAGISKETQYF
DNA: TGTGCCAGCAGTCCCCGTGCAGGGATCTCAAAGGAGACCCAGTACTTC

J: TRBJ1-1
size: -
V: TRBV7-8
D: -
CDR3: CASSPQVRGTEAFF
DNA: TGTGCCAGCAGCCCCCAGGTGCGGGGCACTGAAGCTTTCTTT